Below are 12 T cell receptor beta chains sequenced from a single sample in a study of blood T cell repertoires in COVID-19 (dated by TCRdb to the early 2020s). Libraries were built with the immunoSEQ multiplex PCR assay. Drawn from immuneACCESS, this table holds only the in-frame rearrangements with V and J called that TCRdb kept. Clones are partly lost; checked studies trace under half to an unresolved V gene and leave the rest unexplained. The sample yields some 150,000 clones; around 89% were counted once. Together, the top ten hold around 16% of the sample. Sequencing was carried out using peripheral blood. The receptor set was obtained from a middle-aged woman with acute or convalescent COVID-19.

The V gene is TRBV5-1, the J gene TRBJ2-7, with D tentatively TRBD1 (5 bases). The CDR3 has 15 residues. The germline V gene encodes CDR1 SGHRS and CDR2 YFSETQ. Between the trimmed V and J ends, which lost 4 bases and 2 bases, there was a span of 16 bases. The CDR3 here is CASSAQQESPYEQYF. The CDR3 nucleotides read TGCGCCAGCAGCGCACAACAGGAGAGCCCCTACGAGCAGTACTTC.

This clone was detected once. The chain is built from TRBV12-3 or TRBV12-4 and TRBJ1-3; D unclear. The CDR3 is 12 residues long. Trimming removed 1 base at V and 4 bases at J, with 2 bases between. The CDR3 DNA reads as TGTGCCAGCAGTTTAGTAGGAAACACCATATATTTT. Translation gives CASSLVGNTIYF.

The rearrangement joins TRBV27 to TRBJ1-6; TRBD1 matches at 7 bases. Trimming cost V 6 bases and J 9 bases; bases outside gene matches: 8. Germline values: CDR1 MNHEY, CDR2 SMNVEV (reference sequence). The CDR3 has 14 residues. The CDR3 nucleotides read TGTGCCAGCAGATCACCGGGACAGACTTCACCCCTCCACTTT. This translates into CASRSPGQTSPLHF.

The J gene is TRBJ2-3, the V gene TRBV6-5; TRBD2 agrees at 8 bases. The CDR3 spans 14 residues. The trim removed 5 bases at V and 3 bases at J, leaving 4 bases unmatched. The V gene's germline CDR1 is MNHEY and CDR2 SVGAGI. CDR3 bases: TGTGCCAGCAGTATCCGGGGGGGAACAGATACGCAGTATTTT. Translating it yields CASSIRGGTDTQYF.

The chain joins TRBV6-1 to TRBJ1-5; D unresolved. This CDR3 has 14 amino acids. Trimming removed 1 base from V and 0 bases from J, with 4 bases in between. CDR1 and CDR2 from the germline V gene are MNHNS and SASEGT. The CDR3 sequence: CASSEDGSNQPQHF. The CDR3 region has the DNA TGTGCCAGCAGTGAAGACGGTAGCAATCAGCCCCAGCATTTT.

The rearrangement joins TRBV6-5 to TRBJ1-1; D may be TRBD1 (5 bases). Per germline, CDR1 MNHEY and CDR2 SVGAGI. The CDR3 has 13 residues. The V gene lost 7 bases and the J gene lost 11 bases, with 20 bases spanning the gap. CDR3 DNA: TGTGCCAGCACCATGGCGGGGGGGAAGTATGCTTTCTTT. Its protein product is CASTMAGGKYAFF.

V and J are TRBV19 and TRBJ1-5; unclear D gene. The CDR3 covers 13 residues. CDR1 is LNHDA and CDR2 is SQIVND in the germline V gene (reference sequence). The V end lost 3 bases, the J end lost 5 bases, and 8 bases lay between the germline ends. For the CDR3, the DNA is TGTGCCAGTAGTATCGCGGATTATCAGCCCCAGCATTTT. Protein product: CASSIADYQPQHF.

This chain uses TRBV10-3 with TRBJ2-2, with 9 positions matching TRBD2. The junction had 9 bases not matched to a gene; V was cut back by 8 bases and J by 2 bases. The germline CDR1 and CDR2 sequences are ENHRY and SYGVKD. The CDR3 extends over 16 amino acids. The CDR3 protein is CAIGALAGVNTGELFF. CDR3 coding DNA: TGTGCCATCGGGGCTTTAGCGGGGGTTAACACCGGGGAGCTGTTTTTT.

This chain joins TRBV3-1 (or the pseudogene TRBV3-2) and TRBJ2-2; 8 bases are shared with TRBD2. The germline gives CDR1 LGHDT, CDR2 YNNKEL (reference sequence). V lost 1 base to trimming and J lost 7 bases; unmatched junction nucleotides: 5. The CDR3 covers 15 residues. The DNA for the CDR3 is TGTGCCAGCAGCCAAGTAGGTCTAGCGGGCGGGGAGCTGTTTTTT. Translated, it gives CASSQVGLAGGELFF.

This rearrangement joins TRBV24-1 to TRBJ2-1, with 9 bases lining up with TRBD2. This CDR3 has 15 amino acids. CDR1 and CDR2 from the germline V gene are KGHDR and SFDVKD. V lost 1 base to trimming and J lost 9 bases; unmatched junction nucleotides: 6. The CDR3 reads CATSDFRRGGPEQFF. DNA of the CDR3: TGTGCCACCAGTGATTTTCGGCGGGGGGGCCCTGAGCAGTTCTTC.

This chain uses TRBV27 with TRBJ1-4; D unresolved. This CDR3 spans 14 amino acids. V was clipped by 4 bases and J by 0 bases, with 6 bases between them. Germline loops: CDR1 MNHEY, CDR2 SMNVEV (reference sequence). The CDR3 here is CASSSSATNEKLFF. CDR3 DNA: TGTGCCAGCAGTTCCTCGGCAACTAATGAAAAACTGTTTTTT.

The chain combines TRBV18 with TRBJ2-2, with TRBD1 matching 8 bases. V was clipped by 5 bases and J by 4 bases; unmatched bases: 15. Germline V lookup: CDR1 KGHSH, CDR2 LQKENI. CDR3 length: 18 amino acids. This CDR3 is CASSADRGAPLGTGELFF. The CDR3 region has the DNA TGTGCCAGCTCAGCAGACAGGGGCGCCCCATTGGGCACCGGGGAGCTGTTTTTT.